This is a list of T cell receptor beta chains from one sample in a study of response to subunit inactivated influenza vaccine. In TCRdb, the RT-PCR reads were re-called with MiXCR into one record per CDR3 protein. This table has roughly 630,000 distinct CDR3 sequences, 13% to 15% appearing once. Sequenced here: PBMCs from blood, sampled 14 days before vaccination. The source is a man aged 45-65 years who received an inactivated influenza vaccine. Each CDR3 is given with its conserved first and last residue. The order of the fields is V gene, clone size, J gene, D gene, CDR3 protein, CDR3 DNA. D genes are given only for firm matches. Clone size is not always given. Where it is, it says once, few, many or a class for expanded clones.

TRBV5-1	many	TRBJ2-2	-	CASSLRAASNTGELFF	TGCGCCAGCAGCCTCCGGGCCGCTAGTAACACCGGGGAGCTGTTTTTT
TRBV20-1	few	TRBJ1-6	TRBD1	CSARVGRGLGNSPLHF	TGCAGTGCTAGAGTGGGCAGGGGGCTAGGGAATTCACCCCTCCACTTT
TRBV12-3/TRBV12-4	many	TRBJ2-3	-	CASSLRQRGDTQYF	TGTGCCAGCAGTTTAAGACAGAGGGGAGATACGCAGTATTTT
TRBV5-6	many	TRBJ2-7	-	CASSPVGQSSYEQYF	TGTGCCAGCAGCCCAGTCGGACAGAGCTCCTACGAGCAGTACTTC
TRBV4-3	few	TRBJ2-7	TRBD2	CASSHVTGGAREQYF	TGCGCCAGCAGCCACGTTACCGGGGGGGCCCGCGAGCAGTACTTC
TRBV14	many	TRBJ2-3	-	CASSPRGDTDTQYF	TGTGCCAGCAGCCCCCGCGGGGACACAGATACGCAGTATTTT
TRBV9	many	TRBJ2-1	-	CASSVDGSGTYNEQFF	TGTGCCAGCAGCGTAGATGGTAGCGGAACCTACAATGAGCAGTTCTTC
TRBV27	-	TRBJ1-1	-	CASSWGAMNTEAFF	TGTGCCAGCAGTTGGGGGGCGATGAACACTGAAGCTTTCTTT
TRBV10-3	few	TRBJ2-3	-	CAISEGASGTQYF	TGTGCCATCAGTGAGGGGGCCTCTGGTACGCAGTATTTT
TRBV7-2	many	TRBJ2-2	TRBD1	CASSLGTGATGELFF	TGTGCCAGCAGCTTAGGGACAGGGGCCACCGGGGAGCTGTTTTTT
TRBV5-1	-	TRBJ2-1	-	CASSWGPGSSYNEQFF	TGCGCCAGCAGCTGGGGCCCGGGGAGCTCCTACAATGAGCAGTTCTTC
TRBV5-1	few	TRBJ2-1	TRBD2	CASSLFGGANEQFF	TGCGCCAGCAGCTTGTTCGGGGGGGCCAATGAGCAGTTCTTC
TRBV27	few	TRBJ2-3	TRBD2	CASSFRGVADTQYF	TGTGCCAGCAGTTTTCGGGGGGTGGCAGATACGCAGTATTTT
TRBV5-1	many	TRBJ1-6	-	CASSPLLGNSPLHF	TGCGCCAGCAGCCCCCTATTGGGAAATTCACCCCTCCACTTT
TRBV7-9	once	TRBJ2-1	-	CASRETLSSYNEQFF	TGTGCCAGCAGGGAGACTCTGAGCTCCTACAATGAGCAGTTCTTC
TRBV6-1	-	TRBJ2-5	-	CASRRDGTQETQYF	TGTGCCAGCCGCCGGGACGGCACCCAAGAGACCCAGTACTTC
TRBV29-1	-	TRBJ2-1	-	CSVDSAAFSYNEQFF	TGCAGCGTTGATTCAGCGGCCTTCTCCTACAATGAGCAGTTCTTC
TRBV20-1	few	TRBJ2-3	-	CRAIFADTQYF	TGCAGGGCCATATTTGCAGATACGCAGTATTTT
TRBV4-3	-	TRBJ2-7	TRBD1	CASSQDPGGASYEQYF	TGCGCCAGCAGCCAAGATCCAGGGGGCGCATCCTACGAGCAGTACTTC
TRBV6-6	few	TRBJ1-5	-	CASAPGGNQPQHF	TGTGCCAGTGCACCCGGCGGCAATCAGCCCCAGCATTTT
TRBV3-1	-	TRBJ2-4	-	CASSQGVLAKNIQYF	TGTGCCAGCAGCCAAGGAGTATTAGCCAAAAACATTCAGTACTTC
TRBV7-6	-	TRBJ2-1	-	CASSLAGRRNNEQFF	TGTGCCAGCAGCTTGGCAGGGAGGAGGAACAATGAGCAGTTCTTC
TRBV11-2	-	TRBJ2-2	-	CASSLGRDWTGELFF	TGTGCCAGCAGCTTAGGGAGGGATTGGACCGGGGAGCTGTTTTTT
TRBV7-9	-	TRBJ1-2	TRBD1	CASNDRGYGYTF	TGTGCCAGCAACGACAGGGGTTATGGCTACACCTTC
TRBV6-5	-	TRBJ2-7	TRBD2	CASSLSGRYHEQYF	TGTGCCAGCAGTTTAAGCGGGAGGTACCACGAGCAGTACTTC
TRBV7-9	-	TRBJ1-2	-	CASSLPGPGYGYTF	TGTGCCAGCAGCCTTCCCGGGCCTGGCTATGGCTACACCTTC
TRBV5-1	-	TRBJ1-4	-	CASSRGFGEKLFF	TGCGCCAGCAGCCGAGGGTTCGGAGAAAAACTGTTTTTT
TRBV12-3/TRBV12-4	few	TRBJ2-4	TRBD2	CASHSGRTELAKNIQYF	TGTGCCAGCCATAGCGGGAGGACAGAGCTAGCCAAAAACATTCAGTACTTC
TRBV6-2/TRBV6-3	-	TRBJ2-1	-	CASSYSTAGPLMRSYNEQFF	TGTGCCAGCAGTTACTCAACAGCGGGCCCCCTCATGAGGTCCTACAATGAGCAGTTCTTC
TRBV11-2	-	TRBJ2-1	-	CASSLGSLHFSNEQFF	TGTGCCAGCAGCTTAGGTAGCCTCCACTTCAGCAATGAGCAGTTCTTC
TRBV12-3/TRBV12-4	-	TRBJ1-4	-	CASSLSGMVATNEKLFF	TGTGCCAGCAGTTTATCAGGGATGGTGGCAACTAATGAAAAACTGTTTTTT
TRBV5-1	few	TRBJ2-1	TRBD2	CASSLGSRGGFHEQFF	TGCGCCAGCAGCTTGGGTTCGCGGGGGGGCTTCCATGAGCAGTTCTTC
TRBV20-1	many	TRBJ1-6	TRBD1	CSAPGQGKMYSPLHF	TGCAGTGCTCCGGGACAGGGGAAGATGTATTCACCCCTCCACTTT
TRBV7-9	-	TRBJ1-1	TRBD1	CASSLFPRDRATEDFF	TGTGCCAGCAGCTTATTCCCTAGGGACAGGGCAACTGAAGATTTCTTT
TRBV6-1	-	TRBJ2-7	TRBD1	CASSELGQVSREQYF	TGTGCCAGCAGTGAATTAGGACAGGTTTCGCGCGAGCAGTACTTC
TRBV5-5	many	TRBJ2-7	-	CASSWRGGDEQYF	TGTGCCAGCAGCTGGCGCGGCGGCGACGAGCAGTACTTC
TRBV20-1	many	TRBJ2-1	TRBD2	CSAMPAGLAPGGQFF	TGCAGTGCTATGCCCGCGGGACTGGCCCCGGGGGGGCAGTTCTTC
TRBV4-3	-	TRBJ1-1	-	CASSRGGGLNTEAFF	TGCGCCAGCAGCCGGGGGGGGGGGCTGAACACTGAAGCTTTCTTT
TRBV7-9	few	TRBJ1-1	TRBD1	CATFGQGNTEAFF	TGTGCCACATTTGGACAGGGGAACACTGAAGCTTTCTTT
TRBV5-4	few	TRBJ2-7	-	CASSIEDHPYEQYF	TGTGCCAGCAGCATCGAGGACCACCCCTACGAGCAGTACTTC
TRBV15	-	TRBJ2-3	-	CATSRFGSDTQYF	TGTGCCACCAGCAGATTCGGGTCGGATACGCAGTATTTT
TRBV7-3	few	TRBJ2-1	-	CASSLKIQTDYKYKTYNEQFF	TGTGCCAGCAGCTTAAAAATTCAAACGGACTACAAGTACAAGACCTACAATGAGCAGTTCTTC
TRBV12-3/TRBV12-4	-	TRBJ2-3	-	CASSAKGRSTDTQYF	TGTGCCAGCAGTGCTAAAGGGCGGTCCACAGATACGCAGTATTTT
TRBV11-2	-	TRBJ2-6	TRBD1	CASGDYRGTRSGNVLTF	TGTGCCAGCGGGGATTACAGGGGGACCCGGTCGGGCAACGTCCTGACTTTC
TRBV7-6	few	TRBJ2-3	-	CASSALGIDTQYF	TGTGCCAGCAGCGCCCTAGGGATAGATACGCAGTATTTT
TRBV7-3	few	TRBJ2-3	-	CASSPPGERGTDTQYF	TGTGCCAGCAGCCCCCCCGGGGAGCGGGGCACAGATACGCAGTATTTT
TRBV13	many	TRBJ2-7	TRBD1	CASNQDRAGEQYF	TGTGCCAGCAACCAGGACAGGGCGGGAGAGCAGTACTTC
TRBV15	few	TRBJ1-5	-	CATSAGENQPQHF	TGTGCCACCAGCGCCGGGGAGAATCAGCCCCAGCATTTT
TRBV12-3/TRBV12-4	-	TRBJ2-1	TRBD1	CASRDRGLRSYNEQFF	TGTGCCAGCAGAGACAGGGGGCTACGCTCCTACAATGAGCAGTTCTTC
TRBV4-3	-	TRBJ2-7	TRBD2	CASSRVGLAGAGEQYF	TGCGCCAGCAGCCGAGTAGGACTAGCGGGAGCTGGCGAGCAGTACTTC
TRBV11-3	few	TRBJ2-5	-	CASSLGGGTNQETQYF	TGTGCCAGCAGCTTAGGTGGGGGGACAAACCAAGAGACCCAGTACTTC
TRBV4-1	few	TRBJ2-4	TRBD1	CASSHGQGGKNIQYF	TGCGCCAGCAGCCACGGACAGGGAGGCAAAAACATTCAGTACTTC
TRBV2	few	TRBJ2-7	-	CASSEIASSYEQYF	TGTGCCAGCAGTGAAATAGCGAGTTCCTACGAGCAGTACTTC
TRBV20-1	few	TRBJ1-1	-	CSARKSEIEAFF	TGCAGTGCTAGAAAATCTGAAATTGAAGCTTTCTTT
TRBV6-2/TRBV6-3	-	TRBJ1-5	-	CASSSGPGGLPQHF	TGTGCCAGCAGTAGTGGCCCGGGCGGTCTGCCCCAGCATTTT